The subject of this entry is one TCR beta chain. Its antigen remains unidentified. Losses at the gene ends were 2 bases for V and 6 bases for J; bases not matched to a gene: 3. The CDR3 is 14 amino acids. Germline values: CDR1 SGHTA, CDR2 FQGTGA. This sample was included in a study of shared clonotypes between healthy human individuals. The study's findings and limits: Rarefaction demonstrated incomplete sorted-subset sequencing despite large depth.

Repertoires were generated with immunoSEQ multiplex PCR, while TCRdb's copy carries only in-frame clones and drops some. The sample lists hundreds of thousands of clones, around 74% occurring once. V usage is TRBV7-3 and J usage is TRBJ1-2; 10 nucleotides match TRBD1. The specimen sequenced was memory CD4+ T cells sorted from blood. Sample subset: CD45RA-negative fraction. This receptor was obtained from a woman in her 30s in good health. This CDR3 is CASSLFGTGDGYTF. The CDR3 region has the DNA TGTGCCAGCAGCTTATTTGGGACAGGGGATGGCTACACCTTC.